This T cell receptor beta chain was profiled in a study of post-analysis software for immune sequencing data. Background on the study: Relapsing-remitting, secondary progressive and progressive-relapsing forms made up the multiple sclerosis disease courses. Study outcomes and limitations: Compared with controls, patients had more of roughly 5 TRBV segments, including TRBV5-6, TRBV5-1 and TRBV20-1. Compared with controls, patients showed significantly lower normalized Chao1 diversity. F measure clustering grouped samples strongly by preparation batch.

Prepared libraries of TCR beta cDNA carried unique molecular identifiers. Once roughly 0.85 to 11 million T cells were used, about half a million cDNA molecules resulted. TCRdb recomputed calls from the PCR reads with MiXCR, one row per CDR3 protein. The sample shows around 710,000 distinct CDR3 sequences, around 46% of them seen only once. A remark on this clonotype: Its antigen is unknown.

V lost 1 base, J lost 11 bases, and 14 bases stayed unmatched. This CDR3 has 16 residues. The germline V gene encodes CDR1 LGHNA and CDR2 YNFKEQ. The genes are TRBV4-2 and TRBJ2-3; 8 bases are shared with TRBD2. This clonotype originated in a girl aged 5 to 17 with multiple sclerosis. Sequenced material: blood. CDR3 in DNA: TGTGCCAGCAGCCAAGTTTCGGCGGGAGGCATCCCTCTGCAGTATTTT. Translated, it gives CASSQVSAGGIPLQYF.